This TCR beta chain appears in the sequencing data of a study of vaccination and CD4 T cells after COVID-19 (dated 2022 in TCRdb). Some background on the complete study: SARS-CoV-2 positivity had been established in the convalescent patients by nasal swab PCR, and mild disease was recorded in roughly ten of these patients and severe disease in one. The convalescent cohort included six males and four females, with two Hispanic individuals, seven Caucasians, two Asians and one multiracial person. Participants received two doses of either the Pfizer-BioNTech BNT162b2 vaccine (n=8) or the Moderna mRNA-1273 vaccine (n=2). Post-COVID blood samples were collected from convalescent patients a median of around 100 days after diagnosis, with a range of roughly 30 to 170 days. Post-vaccine blood samples were collected a median of approximately eleven weeks after the second vaccine dose, ranging from about 12 to 250 days. The cultures were stimulated with overlapping spike peptide pools from SARS-CoV-2 and from the common cold coronaviruses HCoV-NL63, HCoV-OC43 and HCoV-229E. In control cultures, a CEFX viral epitope pool was used as positive control, an HIV-1 Nef peptide pool was used as negative control, or no peptide was added. In 10 COVID-19 convalescent patients and a handful of infection-naive healthy vaccine recipients, the spike-specific CD4+ TCR repertoire before mRNA vaccination was compared with the repertoire after mRNA vaccination.

In light of the paper, this sample's treatment or condition label describes: 10-day PBMC culture with coronavirus spike peptide pools or control peptides (ViraFEST assay). The ViraFEST assay was used in the study, in which antigen-specific T cells were expanded with peptide pools and expanded clonotypes were subsequently identified by TCR sequencing. The convalescent patients' positive SARS-CoV-2 PCR tests were from March to December 2020, which was before the Alpha, Beta and Delta variants emerged in the United States. Approximately 2.1 million PBMCs per well were cultured in IMDM with roughly 5.5% human AB serum and approximately 10 IU/ml IL-2, plus 10 ug/ml peptide pools. Half of the culture medium was replaced with fresh IL-2-containing medium on days 3 and 7. After more than 8 days of culture, CD4+ T cells were isolated by negative selection using the EasySep CD4+ T cell isolation kit. PBMCs were separated from whole blood using Ficoll-Paque Plus gradient centrifugation and then either used fresh or cryopreserved at -140C. In general, triplicate wells were set up for every culture condition.

In the germline V gene, CDR1 corresponds to MNHEY and CDR2 to SVGEGT. The CDR3, cysteine through phenylalanine, is 12 amino acids long. CDR3 DNA only is kept here, 36 bases in frame from base 1. The germline ends are 6 bases apart after V is trimmed by 1 base and J by 6 bases. Receptor amplification or capture employed PCR. TCR sequencing of DNA from cultured CD4+ T cells used the Oncomine TCR Beta short-read assay at the Johns Hopkins FTIC core. Genomic DNA was extracted from the cultured CD4+ T cells with the QIAamp micro DNA kit. The Oncomine TCR Beta libraries from cultured CD4+ T cells were pooled using unique dual indexes and then sequenced on an Illumina iSeq 100. The authors processed their data as follows. Non-productive sequences were removed, and CDR3s not starting with C, not ending with F or W, or shorter than 7 amino acids were discarded. Antigen-specific clonotypes were identified with the MANAFEST web application by comparing peptide-stimulated wells with reference and other culture wells. An FDR below 0.05, an odds ratio above 5, and a productive frequency above 0.1% in at least two of three replicate wells were required for clones to be considered positive. Clonotypes that were significantly expanded in both SARS-CoV-2 spike wells and at least one common cold coronavirus spike condition were defined as cross-reactive. CDR3 homology was assessed with Levenshtein distances (stringdist) and unrooted phylogenetic trees (ape) in R version 3.6.1. TCRdb cleaned the public reads at Q25 with fastp, built clones with MiXCR and kept in-frame beta chains. Rows with one shared CDR3 protein collapse into an entry with the most common genes and DNA. TCRdb, not the original authors, processed these V and J calls. Across this sample there are approximately 14,000 distinct CDR3 sequences, with around 53% seen only once. 7.5% to 9% of the sample goes to the ten largest clones.

The investigation overall reported the following: Among the post-vaccine SARS-CoV-2-reactive clones in convalescent patients, a median approximately 90% showed up only after vaccination, which suggests vaccine-specific priming. The median count of SARS-CoV-2-reactive clonotypes went up from around 20 after infection to 38 after vaccination, although the change was not significant. Relatively few convalescent patients were included in the study, and early timepoints after natural infection were not analyzed. Nearly all vaccine-specific clones in convalescent patients (304 of 307) were mono-reactive for SARS-CoV-2 spike rather than cross-reactive with common cold coronaviruses.

This clonotype was seen more than once but under ten times. Its specific antigen is unknown. There are no base qualities to consult, and no much larger clone falls within one base. The chain uses TRBV6-2 or TRBV6-3 and TRBJ1-2, with an unclear D gene assignment. Material: CD4+ T cells from blood, cultured in vitro. This clonotype originated in a human donor who had recovered from COVID-19. The CDR3 protein is CASSYWVNGYTF. The bases are TGTGCCAGCAGTTACTGGGTTAATGGCTACACCTTC.